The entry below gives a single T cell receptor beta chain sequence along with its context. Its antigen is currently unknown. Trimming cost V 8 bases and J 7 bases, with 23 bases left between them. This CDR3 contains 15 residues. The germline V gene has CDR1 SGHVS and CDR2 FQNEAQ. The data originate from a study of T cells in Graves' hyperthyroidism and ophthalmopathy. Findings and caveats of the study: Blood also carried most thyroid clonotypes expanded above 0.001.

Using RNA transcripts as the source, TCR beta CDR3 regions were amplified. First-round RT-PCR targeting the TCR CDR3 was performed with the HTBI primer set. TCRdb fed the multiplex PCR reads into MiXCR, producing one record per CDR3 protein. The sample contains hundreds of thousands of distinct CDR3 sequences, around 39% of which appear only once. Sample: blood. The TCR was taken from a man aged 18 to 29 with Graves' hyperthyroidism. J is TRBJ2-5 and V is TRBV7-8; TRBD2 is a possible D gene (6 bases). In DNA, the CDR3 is TGTGCCAGCGGCGGGGACCGGGACTCGCATCGGACCCAGTACTTC. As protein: CASGGDRDSHRTQYF. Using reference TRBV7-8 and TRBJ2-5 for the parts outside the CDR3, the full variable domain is GAGVSQSPRYKVAKRGQDVALRCDPISGHVSLFWYQQALGQGPEFLTYFQNEAQLDKSGLPSDRFFAERPEGSVSTLKIQRTQQEDSAVYLCASGGDRDSHRTQYFGPGTRLLVL.